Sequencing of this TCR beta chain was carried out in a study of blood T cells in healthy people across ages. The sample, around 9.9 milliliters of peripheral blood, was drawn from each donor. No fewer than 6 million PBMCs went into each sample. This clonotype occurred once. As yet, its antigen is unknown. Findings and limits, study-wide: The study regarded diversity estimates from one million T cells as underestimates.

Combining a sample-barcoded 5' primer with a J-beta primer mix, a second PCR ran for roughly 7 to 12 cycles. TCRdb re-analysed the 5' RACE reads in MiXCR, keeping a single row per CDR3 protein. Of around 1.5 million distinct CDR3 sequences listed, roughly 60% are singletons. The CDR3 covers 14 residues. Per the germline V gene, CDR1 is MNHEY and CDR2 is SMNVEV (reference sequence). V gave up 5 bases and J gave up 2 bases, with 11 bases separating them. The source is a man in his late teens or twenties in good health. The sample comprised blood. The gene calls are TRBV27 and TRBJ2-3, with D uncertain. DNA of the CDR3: TGTGCCAGCAGTGTCTCCCAGTCCACAGATACGCAGTATTTT. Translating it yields CASSVSQSTDTQYF.